The present T cell receptor (beta chain) was sequenced within a study of blood T cell repertoires in COVID-19. Study information: The samples span acute and convalescent COVID-19 from the United States, Italy and Spain. Sample material is recorded as cDNA or gDNA derived from T cells, B-cell-depleted T cells, or PBMCs.

Methods used by the authors: The assay estimated nucleated cells by amplifying reference gene primers. The table came from immunoSEQ multiplex PCR; TCRdb's copy has only in-frame clones and leaves some out. The D gene and trimming were derived from the DNA, and the V and J assignments and clone size from that table. The sample lists more than 250,000 clones; roughly 86% were seen once. This CDR3 has 15 amino acids. The germline V gene has CDR1 SGHTA and CDR2 FQGNSA. Trimming took 3 bases from V and 4 from J; bases not matched to a gene: 8. The chain links TRBV7-2 to TRBJ1-2; 7 bases fit TRBD1. The TCR sequence derives from a man aged 18-30 years with active or convalescent COVID-19. The sequenced sample was peripheral blood. The CDR3 bases are TGTGCCAGCAGCTTCCAGGGACAGAGGATCTATGGCTACACCTTC. Its translation: CASSFQGQRIYGYTF.